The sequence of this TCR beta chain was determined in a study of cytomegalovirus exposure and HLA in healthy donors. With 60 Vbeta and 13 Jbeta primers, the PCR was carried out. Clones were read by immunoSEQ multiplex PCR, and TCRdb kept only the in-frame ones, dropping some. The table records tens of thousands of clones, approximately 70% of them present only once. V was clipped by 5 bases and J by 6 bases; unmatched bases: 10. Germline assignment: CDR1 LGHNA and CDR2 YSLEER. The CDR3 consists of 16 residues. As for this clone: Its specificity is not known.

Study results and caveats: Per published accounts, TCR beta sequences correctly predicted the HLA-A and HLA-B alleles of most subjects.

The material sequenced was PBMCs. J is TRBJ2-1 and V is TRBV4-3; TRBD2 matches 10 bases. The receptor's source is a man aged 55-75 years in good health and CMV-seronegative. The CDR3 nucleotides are TGCGCCAGCAGCTCCCGCCTAGCGGGGGACCGCAATGAGCAGTTCTTC. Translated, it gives CASSSRLAGDRNEQFF.